In this sample, the clone carrying this T cell receptor beta chain turned up a few times. These data belong to a study of T-cell memory formation after mild COVID-19. MiXCR, run by TCRdb on the 5' RACE reads, gives a single entry per CDR3 protein. The data contain about 430,000 distinct CDR3 sequences, roughly 26% of them seen just once; the ten biggest clones take up 7% to 9.5%. This CDR3 comprises 15 residues. V trimming: 6 bases; J trimming: 7 bases; junction bases outside the gene matches: 9. Per the germline V gene, CDR1 is LGHNA and CDR2 is YSLEER. The sequence derives from an adult woman who had mild COVID-19 (a few samples of this study predate the infection). Cell type and time point are not known. The specimen was PBMCs or a T cell subset sorted from them (not recorded which). J is TRBJ2-1 and V is TRBV4-3, with TRBD1 matching 10 bases. CDR3 coding DNA: TGCGCCAGCAGTCCCGGGACAGGGGATGGGAATGAGCAGTTCTTC. It codes for CASSPGTGDGNEQFF.